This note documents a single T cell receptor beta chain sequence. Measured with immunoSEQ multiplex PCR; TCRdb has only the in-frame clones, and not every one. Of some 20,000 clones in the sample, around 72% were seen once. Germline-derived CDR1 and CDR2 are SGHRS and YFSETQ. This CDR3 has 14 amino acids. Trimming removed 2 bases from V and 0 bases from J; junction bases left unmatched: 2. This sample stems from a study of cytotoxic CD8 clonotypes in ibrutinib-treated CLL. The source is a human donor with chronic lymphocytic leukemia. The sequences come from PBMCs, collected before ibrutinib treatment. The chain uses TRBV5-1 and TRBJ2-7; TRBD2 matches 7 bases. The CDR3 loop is CASSLASGSYEQYF. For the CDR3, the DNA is TGCGCCAGCAGCTTAGCTAGCGGCTCCTACGAGCAGTACTTC.